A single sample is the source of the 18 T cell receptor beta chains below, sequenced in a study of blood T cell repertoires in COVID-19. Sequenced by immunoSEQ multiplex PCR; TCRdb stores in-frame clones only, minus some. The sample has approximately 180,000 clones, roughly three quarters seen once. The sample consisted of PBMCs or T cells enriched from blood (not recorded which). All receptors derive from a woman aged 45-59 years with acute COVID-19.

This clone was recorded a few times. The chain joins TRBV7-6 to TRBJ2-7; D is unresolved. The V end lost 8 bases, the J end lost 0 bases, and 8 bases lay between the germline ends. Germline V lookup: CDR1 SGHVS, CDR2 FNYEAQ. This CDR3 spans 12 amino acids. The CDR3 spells CASVWSSYEQYV. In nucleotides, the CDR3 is TGTGCCAGCGTGTGGAGCTCCTACGAGCAGTACGTC.

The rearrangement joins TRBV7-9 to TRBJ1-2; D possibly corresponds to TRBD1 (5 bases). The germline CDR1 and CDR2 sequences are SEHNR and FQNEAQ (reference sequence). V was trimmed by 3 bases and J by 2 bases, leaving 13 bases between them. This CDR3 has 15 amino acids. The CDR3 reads CASSFGDRENYGYTF. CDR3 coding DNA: TGTGCCAGCAGCTTTGGTGACAGAGAGAACTATGGCTACACCTTC. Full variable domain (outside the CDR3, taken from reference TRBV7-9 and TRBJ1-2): DTGVSQNPRHKITKRGQNVTFRCDPISEHNRLYWYRQTLGQGPEFLTYFQNEAQLEKSRLLSDRFSAERPKGSFSTLEIQRTEQGDSAMYLCASSFGDRENYGYTFGSGTRLTVV.

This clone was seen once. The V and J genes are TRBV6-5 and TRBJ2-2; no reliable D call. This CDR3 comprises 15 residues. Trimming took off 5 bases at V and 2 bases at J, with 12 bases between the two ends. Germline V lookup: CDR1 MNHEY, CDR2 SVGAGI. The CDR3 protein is CASSPDGRNTGELFF. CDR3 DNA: TGTGCCAGCAGTCCCGATGGCAGAAACACCGGGGAGCTGTTTTTT.

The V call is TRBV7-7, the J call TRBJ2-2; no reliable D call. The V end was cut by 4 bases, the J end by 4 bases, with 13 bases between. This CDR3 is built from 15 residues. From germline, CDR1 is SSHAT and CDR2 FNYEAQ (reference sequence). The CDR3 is CASSSSPPGTGELFF. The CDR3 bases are TGTGCCAGCAGCTCCTCCCCCCCGGGCACCGGGGAGCTGTTTTTT.

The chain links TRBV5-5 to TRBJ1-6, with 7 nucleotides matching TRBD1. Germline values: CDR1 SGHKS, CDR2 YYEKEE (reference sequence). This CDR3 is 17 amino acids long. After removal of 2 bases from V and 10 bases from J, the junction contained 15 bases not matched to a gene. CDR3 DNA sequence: TGTGCCAGCAGCTTCCAGGGGGGCTGGGGTGCGGAGTCACCCCTCCACTTT. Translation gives CASSFQGGWGAESPLHF. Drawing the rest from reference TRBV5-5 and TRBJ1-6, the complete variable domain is DAGVTQSPTHLIKTRGQQVTLRCSPISGHKSVSWYQQVLGQGPQFIFQYYEKEERGRGNFPDRFSARQFPNYSSELNVNALLLGDSALYLCASSFQGGWGAESPLHFGNGTRLTVT.

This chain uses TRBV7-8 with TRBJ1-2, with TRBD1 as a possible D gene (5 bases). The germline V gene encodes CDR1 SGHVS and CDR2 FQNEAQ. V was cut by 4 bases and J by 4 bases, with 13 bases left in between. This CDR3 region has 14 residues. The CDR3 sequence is CASSSGQFLYGYTF. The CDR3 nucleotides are TGTGCCAGCAGCTCTGGACAATTTCTCTATGGCTACACCTTC.

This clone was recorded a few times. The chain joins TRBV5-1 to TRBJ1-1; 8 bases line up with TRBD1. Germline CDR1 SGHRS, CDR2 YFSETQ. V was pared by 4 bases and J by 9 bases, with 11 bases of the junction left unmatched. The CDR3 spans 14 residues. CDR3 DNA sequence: TGCGCCAGCAGCGAAACAACAGGGGGGCGGCAAGCTTTCTTT. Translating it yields CASSETTGGRQAFF.

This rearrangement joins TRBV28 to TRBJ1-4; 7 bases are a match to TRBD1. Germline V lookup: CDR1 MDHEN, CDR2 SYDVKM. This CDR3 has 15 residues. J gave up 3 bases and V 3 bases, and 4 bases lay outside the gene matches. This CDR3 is CASSFTGTANEKLFF. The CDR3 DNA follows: TGTGCCAGCAGTTTCACCGGGACAGCTAATGAAAAACTGTTTTTT.

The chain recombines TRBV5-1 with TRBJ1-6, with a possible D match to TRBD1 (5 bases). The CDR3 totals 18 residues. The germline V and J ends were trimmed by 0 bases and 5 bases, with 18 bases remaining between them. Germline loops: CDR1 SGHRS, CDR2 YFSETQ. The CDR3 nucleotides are TGCGCCAGCAGCTTGGGATTGGGGCTGGGAATGGATAATTCACCCCTCCACTTT. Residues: CASSLGLGLGMDNSPLHF.

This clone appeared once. The CDR3 nucleotides read TGTGCCAGCAGCTCGGTACGTGGGGCGAATCAGCCCCAGCATTTT. Its translation: CASSSVRGANQPQHF. The chain combines TRBV7-2 with TRBJ1-5, with D perhaps matching TRBD1 (5 bases). CDR3 length: 15 amino acids. Germline CDR1 reads SGHTA; CDR2 reads FQGNSA. Trimming shortened V by 4 bases and J by 4 bases, and 14 bases separated the two germline ends.

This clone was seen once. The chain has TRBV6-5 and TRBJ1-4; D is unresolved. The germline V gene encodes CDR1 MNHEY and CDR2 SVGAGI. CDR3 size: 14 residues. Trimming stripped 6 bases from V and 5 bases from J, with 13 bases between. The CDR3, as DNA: TGTGCCAGCAGCCAGGCCGGCGTGAATGAAAAACTGTTTTTT. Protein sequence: CASSQAGVNEKLFF.

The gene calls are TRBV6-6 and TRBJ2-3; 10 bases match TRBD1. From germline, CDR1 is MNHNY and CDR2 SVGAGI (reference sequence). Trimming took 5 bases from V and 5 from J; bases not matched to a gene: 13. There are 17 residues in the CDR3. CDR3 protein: CASSPTMGQGWEDTQYF. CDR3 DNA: TGTGCCAGCAGTCCGACCATGGGACAGGGGTGGGAAGATACGCAGTATTTT.

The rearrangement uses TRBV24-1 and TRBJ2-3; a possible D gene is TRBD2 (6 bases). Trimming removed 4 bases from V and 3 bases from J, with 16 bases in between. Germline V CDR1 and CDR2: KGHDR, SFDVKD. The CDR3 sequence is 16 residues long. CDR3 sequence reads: CATSETGLSSTDTQYF. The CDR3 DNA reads TGTGCCACCAGTGAAACGGGACTTTCCAGTACAGATACGCAGTATTTT.

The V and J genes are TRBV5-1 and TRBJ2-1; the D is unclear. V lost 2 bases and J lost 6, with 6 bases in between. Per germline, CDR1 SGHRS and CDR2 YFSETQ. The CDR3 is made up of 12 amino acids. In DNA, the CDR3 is TGCGCCAGCAGCTTTCTAGGCAATGAGCAGTTCTTC. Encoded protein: CASSFLGNEQFF.

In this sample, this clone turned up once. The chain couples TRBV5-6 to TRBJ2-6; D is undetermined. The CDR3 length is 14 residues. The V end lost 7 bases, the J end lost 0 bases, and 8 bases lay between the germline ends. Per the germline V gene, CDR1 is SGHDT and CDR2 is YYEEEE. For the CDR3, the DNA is TGTGCCAGCTTTTTCAGCTCTGGGGCCAACGTCCTGACTTTC. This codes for CASFFSSGANVLTF.

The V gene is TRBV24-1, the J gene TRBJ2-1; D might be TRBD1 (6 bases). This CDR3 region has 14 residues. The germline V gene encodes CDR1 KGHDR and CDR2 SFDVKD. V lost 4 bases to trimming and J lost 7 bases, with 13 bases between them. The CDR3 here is CATSDLTGSNEQFF. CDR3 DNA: TGTGCCACCAGTGACCTCACAGGGTCGAATGAGCAGTTCTTC.

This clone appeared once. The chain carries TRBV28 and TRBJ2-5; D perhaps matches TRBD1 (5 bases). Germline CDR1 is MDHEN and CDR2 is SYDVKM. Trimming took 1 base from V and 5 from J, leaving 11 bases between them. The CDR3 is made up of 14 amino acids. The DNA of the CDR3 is TGTGCCAGCAGTTTATCCCAGGGTTCCGAGACCCAGTACTTC. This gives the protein CASSLSQGSETQYF.

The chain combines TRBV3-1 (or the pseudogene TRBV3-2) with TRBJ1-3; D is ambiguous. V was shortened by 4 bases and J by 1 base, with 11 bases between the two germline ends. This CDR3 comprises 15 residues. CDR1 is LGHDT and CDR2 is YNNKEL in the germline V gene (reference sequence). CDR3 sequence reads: CASSRNQASGNTIYF. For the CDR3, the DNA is TGTGCCAGCAGCCGTAATCAGGCTTCTGGAAACACCATATATTTT.